The T cell receptor (beta chain) under discussion was sequenced for a study of a mutant IDH1 vaccine in newly diagnosed glioma. Study-level information: There were eight vaccinations for patients, given in weeks 1, 3, 5, 7, 11, 15, 19 and 23. Averaging roughly 40 years of age, treated patients were approximately 62% male and approximately 38% female.

With regard to this clone: Its antigen is still unknown.

Profiling relied on immunoSEQ multiplex PCR, and the TCRdb table lists in-frame clones only, not all of them. The top ten hold less than 9.5% of the sample, which has 23,000 or so clones, about 77% seen once. Time point here: week 5, during vaccination. The study gave 300 ug of mutant IDH1 20-mer peptide per vaccine dose, with topical imiquimod. With V trimmed by 9 bases and J by 6 bases, 8 bases remained unmatched. The V gene's germline CDR1 is LNHNV and CDR2 YYDKDF (reference sequence). The CDR3 spans 15 residues. The sequencing used PBMCs, collected from a glioma patient whose treatment included an IDH1 peptide vaccine. The clonotype originates from a man between 35 and 55 years old with glioma. J is TRBJ2-2 and V is TRBV15; 12 bases fit TRBD2. CDR3 amino acids: CATTRTSGKSGELFF. CDR3 nucleotide sequence: TGTGCCACGACTCGGACTAGCGGGAAATCCGGGGAGCTGTTTTTT.